One and the same sample provided the 11 T cell receptor beta chains below, sequenced in a study of T cell repertoires in cytomegalovirus infection. TCRdb reprocessed the reads via MiXCR and lists one record per CDR3 protein. The sample has 700,000 to 850,000 distinct CDR3 sequences; approximately 29% are singletons. Antigens for these TCRs are unknown. Sequencing used cultured CD8+ T cells from PBMCs, obtained from culture after CMV antigen stimulation. These receptors originate from a human donor in good health (CMV status not recorded). Some clones in this sample may be carry-over from other donors' samples.

The chain is built from TRBV7-6 and TRBJ2-7; 7 nucleotides align to TRBD1. This CDR3 has 14 amino acids. V shed 1 base and J 3 bases; nucleotides not matched to a gene: 3. Germline V gives CDR1 SGHVS, CDR2 FNYEAQ. Here the CDR3 DNA reads TGTGCCAGCAGCTTAGGGGACAGTTTCTACGAGCAGTACTTC. It specifies CASSLGDSFYEQYF. Using reference TRBV7-6 and TRBJ2-7 for the parts outside the CDR3, the full variable domain is GAGVSQSPRYKVTKRGQDVALRCDPISGHVSLYWYRQALGQGPEFLTYFNYEAQQDKSGLPNDRFSAERPEGSISTLTIQRTEQRDSAMYRCASSLGDSFYEQYFGPGTRLTVT.

The chain is built from TRBV6-2 or TRBV6-3 and TRBJ1-1; weak D call: TRBD1 (6 bases). The V end was cut by 3 bases, the J end by 2 bases, with 16 bases between. This CDR3 has 16 amino acids. Germline V lookup: CDR1 MNHEY, CDR2 SVGEGT. The CDR3 coding sequence is TGTGCCAGCAGTTATCGACAGGTCGTCAAAAACACTGAAGCTTTCTTT. Residues: CASSYRQVVKNTEAFF.

This clonotype has more than one count but fewer than ten. The chain combines TRBV5-6 with TRBJ2-3; D remains ambiguous. Germline V gives CDR1 SGHDT, CDR2 YYEEEE. V lost 3 bases, J lost 2 bases, and 10 bases lay in between. This CDR3 has 14 amino acids. The CDR3, as DNA: TGTGCCAGCAGCTCGGGCCGTCCCACAGATACGCAGTATTTT. Residues: CASSSGRPTDTQYF.

The chain joins TRBV7-2 to TRBJ1-3; D might be TRBD1 (5 bases). Germline V gene lookup returns CDR1 SGHTA and CDR2 FQGNSA. V gave up 3 bases and J gave up 2 bases, with 11 bases separating them. The CDR3 has 15 residues. Here the CDR3 reads CASSLAGNTGNTIYF. Here the CDR3 DNA reads TGTGCCAGCAGCTTGGCAGGGAACACTGGAAACACCATATATTTT.

The chain joins TRBV6-5 to TRBJ1-1; D gene ambiguous. This CDR3 comprises 11 residues. Germline V gives CDR1 MNHEY, CDR2 SVGAGI. V was pared by 2 bases and J by 8 bases, with 6 bases between. The CDR3 sequence is CASSYLREAFF. CDR3 nucleotide sequence: TGTGCCAGCAGTTACCTGAGAGAAGCTTTCTTT.

The rearrangement uses TRBV20-1 and TRBJ2-7, with 15 bases matching TRBD2. This CDR3 has 16 amino acids. After removal of 4 bases from V and 1 base from J, the junction contained 5 bases not matched to a gene. Germline assignment: CDR1 DFQATT and CDR2 SNEGSKA (reference sequence). This CDR3 is CSAIGTSGGPSYEQYV. Written as DNA, the CDR3 is TGCAGTGCTATTGGGACTAGCGGGGGGCCTTCCTACGAGCAGTACGTC.

The J gene is TRBJ2-1, the V gene TRBV19; weak D call: TRBD2 (6 bases). This CDR3 is built from 17 residues. Looked up from germline, CDR1 is LNHDA and CDR2 is SQIVND (reference sequence). With 5 bases removed from V and 4 bases from J, the gap between germline ends came to 21 bases. CDR3 protein: CASSARDFSISYNEQFF. The CDR3 coding sequence is TGTGCCAGTAGTGCGCGGGACTTCTCCATATCGTACAATGAGCAGTTCTTC.

The chain has TRBV5-3 and TRBJ1-3; 12 nucleotides align to TRBD1. TRBV5-3 is an ORF for which the function is uncertain. The length of the CDR3 is 15 residues. The V gene end was trimmed by 8 bases and the J gene end by 3 bases; junction bases not matched to a gene: 6. The DNA for the CDR3 is TGTGCCAGCAGCCGGGACAGGGGGCTTGGAAACACCATATATTTT. It is translated as CASSRDRGLGNTIYF.

The genes are TRBV4-1 and TRBJ1-1; D unclear. Per germline, CDR1 MGHRA and CDR2 YSYEKL. CDR3 size: 13 residues. The V end was cut by 0 bases, the J end by 1 base, with 3 bases between. CDR3 DNA sequence: TGCGCCAGCAGCCAAGAGCAGAACACTGAAGCTTTCTTT. It specifies CASSQEQNTEAFF.

J is TRBJ1-5 and V is TRBV6-1, with D unclear. The CDR3 length is 16 residues. Germline loops: CDR1 MNHNS, CDR2 SASEGT. Trimming cost V 5 bases and J 3 bases, with 17 bases left between them. CDR3 sequence reads: CASSPRERSYNQPQHF. CDR3 DNA sequence: TGTGCCAGCAGTCCCCGGGAGAGAAGTTACAATCAGCCCCAGCATTTT.

This sequence joins TRBV6-1 and TRBJ1-1; TRBD1 aligns across 7 bases. The V gene's germline CDR1 is MNHNS and CDR2 SASEGT. The V segment lost 6 bases and the J segment 1 base; nucleotides outside the gene matches: 8. CDR3 length equals 15 residues. CDR3 amino acids: CASRPRDRENTEAFF. For the CDR3, the DNA is TGTGCCAGCAGACCTCGAGACAGGGAGAACACTGAAGCTTTCTTT.